One and the same sample provided the 30 T cell receptor beta chains below, sequenced in a study of T cell responses to AZD1222 COVID-19 vaccine. Profiling relied on immunoSEQ multiplex PCR, and the TCRdb table lists in-frame clones only, not all of them. The table includes approximately 89,000 clones, around nine tenths detected once. The sequences come from peripheral blood, collected on day 0 of AZD1222 vaccination. Source of these receptors: an adult in good health.

The gene calls are TRBV2 and TRBJ2-7, with a weak D call TRBD2 (6 bases). The CDR3 runs 14 residues. Deletions cut 8 bases from V and 4 bases from J, with 18 bases between. Germline V CDR1 and CDR2: SNHLY, FYNNEI. CDR3 sequence (DNA): TGTGCCAGCGGGGAACTAGCCGGACCTTACGAGCAGTACTTC. This gives the protein CASGELAGPYEQYF.

Of note for this clone: The junction differs from germline at one of its ends, possibly a read error. V gene TRBV7-2 combines with J gene TRBJ2-5; TRBD1 or TRBD2 may be the D gene (6 bases each). This CDR3 is built from 12 residues. CDR1 is SGHTA and CDR2 is FQGNSA in the germline V gene. The CDR3 coding sequence is TGTGCCAGCAGCCCTGCTTTGACGGGGGCCGACTTC. Its translation is CASSPALTGADF.

The rearrangement joins TRBV27 to TRBJ1-2, with D perhaps matching TRBD1 (6 bases). In germline, CDR1 is MNHEY, CDR2 SMNVEV (reference sequence). Trimming took off 6 bases at V and 7 bases at J, with 21 bases between the two ends. CDR3 length: 15 amino acids. The CDR3: CASSGQRSRYSGYTF. Here the CDR3 DNA reads TGTGCCAGCAGCGGACAGCGTTCCCGTTATTCTGGCTACACCTTC.

The V and J genes are TRBV19 and TRBJ2-3, with 9 bases aligning to TRBD1. The CDR3 runs 14 residues. Per germline, CDR1 LNHDA and CDR2 SQIVND (reference sequence). Trimming at V came to 5 bases and at J to 6 bases, leaving 6 bases not matched to a gene. The CDR3 region is CASSPGTGMDTQYF. CDR3 coding DNA: TGTGCCAGTAGTCCCGGGACAGGGATGGATACGCAGTATTTT.

The chain has TRBV6-1 and TRBJ1-5, with D perhaps TRBD1 (5 bases). V shed 3 bases and J shed 6 bases, with 21 bases lying between them. This CDR3 has 17 residues. CDR1 and CDR2 from the germline V gene are MNHNS and SASEGT. CDR3 loop: CASSDETAVFGSQPQHF. The CDR3 DNA is TGTGCCAGCAGTGATGAGACAGCCGTCTTTGGCTCTCAGCCCCAGCATTTT.

The CDR3 DNA sequence: TGTGCCAGCAGCTTAGGGGACAGGGTCTATGGCTACACCTTC. Protein sequence: CASSLGDRVYGYTF. The V gene is TRBV7-9, the J gene TRBJ1-2, with 9 bases that match TRBD1. V lost 1 base, J lost 4 bases, and 1 base stayed unmatched. The CDR3 totals 14 residues. Per the germline V gene, CDR1 is SEHNR and CDR2 is FQNEAQ (reference sequence).

The rearrangement joins TRBV7-2 to TRBJ2-3; 8 bases fit TRBD2. Germline values: CDR1 SGHTA, CDR2 FQGNSA. The CDR3 is made up of 15 amino acids. With V trimmed by 6 bases and J by 4 bases, 9 bases remained unmatched. In nucleotides, the CDR3 is TGTGCCAGCAGTTCAGGACGGGGGGGCGCAGATACGCAGTATTTT. Translated: CASSSGRGGADTQYF.

CDR3 residues: CASTPGGSGYTF. In nucleotides, the CDR3 is TGTGCCAGTACCCCCGGGGGGAGTGGCTACACCTTC. The chain couples TRBV19 to TRBJ1-2; maybe TRBD1 (5 bases). This CDR3 is built from 12 residues. In germline, CDR1 is LNHDA, CDR2 SQIVND (reference sequence). Trimming shortened V by 7 bases and J by 7 bases, and 13 bases separated the two germline ends.

V gene TRBV6-4 combines with J gene TRBJ1-1; D gene ambiguous. CDR1 is MRHNA and CDR2 is SNTAGT in the germline V gene. V was clipped by 5 bases and J by 0 bases, with 13 bases between them. The CDR3 runs to 15 residues. CDR3 in amino acids: CASSRDPTVNTEAFF. In nucleotides, the CDR3 is TGTGCCAGCAGTCGGGATCCCACCGTGAACACTGAAGCTTTCTTT.

V is TRBV6-7 and J is TRBJ2-2; unclear D gene. TRBV6-7 is annotated as an ORF whose role is uncertain. The ends were cut back, 6 bases at V and 1 base at J, with 21 bases in the middle. The CDR3 covers 18 residues. The CDR3 here is CASSSLPETYQNTGELFF. CDR3 nucleotide sequence: TGTGCCAGCAGCTCCCTACCGGAGACGTACCAGAACACCGGGGAGCTGTTTTTT.

This clone was detected once. The chain employs TRBV29-1 and TRBJ1-1; D possibly corresponds to TRBD1 (6 bases). The CDR3 has 14 residues. Trimming pared 7 bases from V and 4 bases from J, leaving 19 bases between. Germline V gives CDR1 SQVTM, CDR2 ANQGSEA. The CDR3 bases are TGCAGCGCGAGTAGGGGGGCTGGGGGCACTGAAGCTTTCTTT. Its translation: CSASRGAGGTEAFF.

The V call is TRBV19, the J call TRBJ1-5, with TRBD1 identical over 9 bases. The CDR3 spans 13 residues. Germline CDR1 is LNHDA and CDR2 is SQIVND (reference sequence). J lost 7 bases, V lost 5 bases, and 3 bases had no gene match. CDR3 DNA sequence: TGTGCCAGTAGTTCGACAGGGGGGCAGCCCCAGCATTTT. It is translated as CASSSTGGQPQHF.

The genes are TRBV19 and TRBJ1-2; 8 bases fit TRBD1. The trim removed 1 base at V and 12 bases at J, leaving 13 bases unmatched. Germline assignment: CDR1 LNHDA and CDR2 SQIVND (reference sequence). The CDR3 extends over 15 amino acids. CDR3 in DNA: TGTGCCAGTAGTATAGGGGGGACAGGCCTTGCCCTGCACACCTTC. This codes for CASSIGGTGLALHTF.

The chain combines TRBV6-5 with TRBJ2-6; D unresolved. Germline loops: CDR1 MNHEY, CDR2 SVGAGI. Trimming cost V 6 bases and J 1 base, with 13 bases left between them. The CDR3 spans 16 residues. The DNA of the CDR3 is TGTGCCAGCAGCTACCGTTCAGTATCTGGGGCCAACGTCCTGACTTTC. Its translation is CASSYRSVSGANVLTF.

The rearrangement links TRBV5-1 to TRBJ1-1; 8 nucleotides align to TRBD1. The CDR3 has 14 amino acids. Germline CDR1 SGHRS, CDR2 YFSETQ. J was trimmed by 11 bases and V by 1 base; bases with no gene match: 10. CDR3 amino acids: CASSLQGANSAAFF. The CDR3 nucleotides read TGCGCCAGCAGCTTGCAGGGGGCGAATTCGGCGGCTTTCTTT.

This rearrangement joins TRBV5-1 to TRBJ1-2, with D hard to call. The CDR3 spans 15 residues. The germline V and J ends were trimmed by 5 bases and 3 bases, with 17 bases remaining between them. The germline gives CDR1 SGHRS, CDR2 YFSETQ. DNA of the CDR3: TGCGCCAGCAGTAGGTCGGGATCCGGCGACTATGGCTACACCTTC. Protein sequence: CASSRSGSGDYGYTF.

The J gene is TRBJ1-4, the V gene TRBV7-9; D uncertain. Germline CDR1 is SEHNR and CDR2 is FQNEAQ (reference sequence). The ends were cut back, 5 bases at V and 0 bases at J, with 16 bases in the middle. The CDR3 is made up of 17 amino acids. CDR3 in amino acids: CASSQGRIVATNEKLFF. In DNA form, the CDR3 reads TGTGCCAGCAGCCAAGGGAGAATCGTCGCAACTAATGAAAAACTGTTTTTT.

The J gene is TRBJ2-7, the V gene TRBV12-3 or TRBV12-4, with D unresolved. Trimming shortened V by 3 bases and J by 2 bases, and 8 bases separated the two germline ends. This CDR3 region has 13 residues. Here the CDR3 DNA reads TGTGCCAGCAGTTTCCACAGTACCTACGAGCAGTACTTC. Translating it yields CASSFHSTYEQYF.

This clone was recorded a few times. The genes are TRBV9 and TRBJ2-1; D ambiguous. The CDR3 loop spans 15 amino acids. V was clipped by 4 bases and J by 5 bases, with 16 bases between them. The V gene's germline CDR1 is SGDLS and CDR2 YYNGEE. CDR3 sequence (DNA): TGTGCCAGCAGCCCCGGAACGCTAGGGCACAATGAGCAGTTCTTC. Amino acid sequence: CASSPGTLGHNEQFF.

The V and J genes are TRBV12-3 or TRBV12-4 and TRBJ2-1; unclear D gene. The CDR3 length is 12 residues. Trimming left V 6 bases short and J 5 bases short, with 8 bases between. CDR3 residues: CASSPRDNEQFF. The DNA of the CDR3 is TGTGCCAGCAGCCCTAGAGACAATGAGCAGTTCTTC.

The V and J genes are TRBV4-1 and TRBJ1-1, with D perhaps TRBD1 (5 bases). Germline assignment: CDR1 MGHRA and CDR2 YSYEKL. The CDR3 has 18 residues. V lost 3 bases to trimming and J lost 4 bases, with 24 bases between them. The CDR3 nucleotides are TGCGCCAGCAGCCATTCAGTACTCAGGGCTTCTAGGAGCACTGAAGCTTTCTTT. Protein: CASSHSVLRASRSTEAFF.

V usage is TRBV5-1 and J usage is TRBJ2-7, with 9 bases identical to TRBD1. The germline gives CDR1 SGHRS, CDR2 YFSETQ. The CDR3 covers 16 residues. The ends lost 4 bases at V and 4 bases at J; junction bases unmatched: 12. CDR3 loop: CASSPKQGQGLYEQYF. The CDR3 region has the DNA TGCGCCAGCAGCCCAAAGCAGGGACAGGGATTATACGAGCAGTACTTC.

The rearrangement joins TRBV19 to TRBJ2-5, with D possibly being TRBD1 (5 bases). The CDR3 length is 15 residues. V gave up 3 bases and J gave up 5 bases, with 16 bases separating them. Germline CDR1 is LNHDA and CDR2 is SQIVND (reference sequence). In nucleotides, the CDR3 is TGTGCCAGTAGTATCCGACAGCCCTTAGGGGAGACCCAGTACTTC. Protein product: CASSIRQPLGETQYF.

The chain employs TRBV7-8 and TRBJ2-1; tentatively, D is TRBD1 (6 bases). This CDR3 has 18 residues. Germline V CDR1 and CDR2: SGHVS, FQNEAQ. The V and J ends lost 2 bases and 0 bases respectively, with 17 bases between them. The CDR3 protein is CASSLSSRDKYSYNEQFF. CDR3 nucleotides: TGTGCCAGCAGCTTATCCTCCCGGGACAAATACTCCTACAATGAGCAGTTCTTC.

V usage is TRBV27 and J usage is TRBJ1-1; D perhaps matches TRBD1 (5 bases). Trimming pared 3 bases from V and 7 bases from J, leaving 15 bases between. Germline V CDR1 and CDR2: MNHEY, SMNVEV (reference sequence). The CDR3 extends over 14 amino acids. The CDR3 loop reads CASSFLGQTFEAFF. CDR3 in DNA: TGTGCCAGCAGTTTCCTGGGGCAGACCTTTGAAGCTTTCTTT.

J is TRBJ1-1 and V is TRBV7-9; D is unclear. The V end was cut by 4 bases, the J end by 1 base, with 10 bases between. CDR3 length equals 14 residues. The V gene's germline CDR1 is SEHNR and CDR2 FQNEAQ (reference sequence). The CDR3 protein is CASSSYAPNTEAFF. CDR3 DNA: TGTGCCAGCAGCTCGTACGCCCCGAACACTGAAGCTTTCTTT.

The chain is built from TRBV10-3 and TRBJ1-6; unclear D gene. The V gene lost 6 bases and the J gene lost 0 bases, with 9 bases spanning the gap. CDR3 length: 15 residues. Germline values: CDR1 ENHRY, CDR2 SYGVKD. The CDR3: CAIRVESSYNSPLHF. In DNA, the CDR3 is TGTGCCATCAGGGTGGAGAGCTCCTATAATTCACCCCTCCACTTT.

The chain combines TRBV6-5 with TRBJ1-1, with D possibly TRBD1 on 6 matching bases. The CDR3 has 13 residues. CDR1 is MNHEY, CDR2 SVGAGI, per germline. V lost 5 bases and J lost 4, with 11 bases in between. CDR3 nucleotides: TGTGCCAGCAGTCACAGGGAGGGCACTGAAGCTTTCTTT. This sequence encodes CASSHREGTEAFF.

Only one count was recorded for this clone. The V call is TRBV5-1, the J call TRBJ2-7; TRBD1 or TRBD2 may be the D gene (5 bases each). The CDR3 runs to 14 residues. The V gene's germline CDR1 is SGHRS and CDR2 YFSETQ. V gave up 2 bases and J gave up 4 bases, with 13 bases separating them. DNA for the CDR3: TGCGCCAGCAGCTTCGAGGGGTGGGGTTACGAGCAGTACTTC. Amino acid sequence: CASSFEGWGYEQYF. The full variable domain, with the rest looked up from reference TRBV5-1 and TRBJ2-7, is KAGVTQTPRYLIKTRGQQVTLSCSPISGHRSVSWYQQTPGQGLQFLFEYFSETQRNKGNFPGRFSGRQFSNSRSEMNVSTLELGDSALYLCASSFEGWGYEQYFGPGTRLTVT.

The chain has TRBV19 and TRBJ2-3; 14 nucleotides line up with TRBD2. Germline CDR1 reads LNHDA; CDR2 reads SQIVND (reference sequence). The CDR3 covers 15 residues. With V trimmed by 5 bases and J by 4 bases, 2 bases remained unmatched. The DNA for the CDR3 is TGTGCCAGTAGTTCGGGACTAGCGGGGGCAGATACGCAGTATTTT. Translated, it gives CASSSGLAGADTQYF.